This TCR beta chain was captured in a study of CD8+ T cells in alopecia areata. Study-wide background: Twice a day, 5 to 10 mg of oral tofacitinib was administered to treated patients. It was 6 to 18 months of tofacitinib, and then there were 6 months off drug.

Reverse transcription of extracted RNA yielded cDNA, which provided the sequencing template. Data came from immunoSEQ multiplex PCR; TCRdb stores just in-frame clones and leaves some out. The table shows about 140,000 clones, with about 60% occurring only once. Trimming stripped 4 bases from V and 6 bases from J, with 6 bases between. CDR3 length equals 11 residues. The germline V gene encodes CDR1 SNHLY and CDR2 FYNNEI. The sample consisted of CD4+ T cells sorted from blood, taken at week 0. The chain has TRBV2 and TRBJ1-1; the D is unclear. The clonotype comes from a human donor with alopecia areata. In DNA, the CDR3 is TGTGCCAGCAGTGTTCAGGCTGAAGCTTTCTTT. This encodes CASSVQAEAFF.